The present TCR beta chain was sequenced within a study of T cells in Graves' hyperthyroidism and ophthalmopathy. Turning to the study itself: Peripheral blood specimens were obtained at initial diagnosis, prior to any treatment. Study-wide results and caveats: Also found in blood were most expanded thyroid clonotypes above 0.001. From stable hyperthyroidism, ophthalmopathy was set apart by a 13 V-J model.

Regions amplified from RNA transcripts were the TCR beta CDR3 regions. HTBI primers drove first-round RT-PCR of the TCR CDR3. Using its own MiXCR run on the multiplex PCR reads, TCRdb lists one record per CDR3 protein. This table holds 600,000 to 850,000 distinct CDR3 sequences, 18% found once. The blood sample was taken at first hyperthyroidism diagnosis, before any ophthalmopathy symptoms. This clonotype occurred many times. Its antigen is currently unknown. This CDR3 region has 13 residues. The germline V and J ends were trimmed by 5 bases and 9 bases, with 14 bases remaining between them. Germline loops: CDR1 SGHAT, CDR2 FQDESV (reference sequence).

The sample was blood. The chain has TRBV11-1 and TRBJ2-1; D gene uncertain. The TCR was taken from a woman in her forties or fifties with Graves' hyperthyroidism that later progressed to Graves' ophthalmopathy. The DNA of the CDR3 is TGTGCCAGCAGCAGCGTGGTGGGCATTGAGCAGTTCTTC. Encoded protein: CASSSVVGIEQFF. The full variable domain, in which reference TRBV11-1 and TRBJ2-1 provide the parts outside the CDR3, is EAEVAQSPRYKITEKSQAVAFWCDPISGHATLYWYRQILGQGPELLVQFQDESVVDDSQLPKDRFSAERLKGVDSTLKIQPAELGDSAMYLCASSSVVGIEQFFGPGTRLTVL.